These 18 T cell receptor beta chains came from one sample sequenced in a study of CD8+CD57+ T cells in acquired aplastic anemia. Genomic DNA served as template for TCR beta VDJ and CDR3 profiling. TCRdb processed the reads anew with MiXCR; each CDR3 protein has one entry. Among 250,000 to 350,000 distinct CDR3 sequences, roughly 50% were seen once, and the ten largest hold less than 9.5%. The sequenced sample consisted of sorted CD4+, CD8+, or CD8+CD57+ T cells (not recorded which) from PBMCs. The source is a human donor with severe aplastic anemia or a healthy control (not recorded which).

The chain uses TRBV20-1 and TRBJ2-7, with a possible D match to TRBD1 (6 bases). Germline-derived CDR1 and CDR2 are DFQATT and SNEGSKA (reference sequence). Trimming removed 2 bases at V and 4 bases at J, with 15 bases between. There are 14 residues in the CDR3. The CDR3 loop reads CSARSVQGGYEQYF. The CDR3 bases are TGCAGTGCTAGATCGGTACAGGGTGGTTACGAGCAGTACTTC.

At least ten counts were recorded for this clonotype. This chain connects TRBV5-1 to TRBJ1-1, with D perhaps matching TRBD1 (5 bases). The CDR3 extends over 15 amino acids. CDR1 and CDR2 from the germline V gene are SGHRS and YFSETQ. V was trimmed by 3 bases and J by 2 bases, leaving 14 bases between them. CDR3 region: CASSWGSRTNTEAFF. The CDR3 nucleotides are TGCGCCAGCAGCTGGGGGAGCCGGACTAACACTGAAGCTTTCTTT.

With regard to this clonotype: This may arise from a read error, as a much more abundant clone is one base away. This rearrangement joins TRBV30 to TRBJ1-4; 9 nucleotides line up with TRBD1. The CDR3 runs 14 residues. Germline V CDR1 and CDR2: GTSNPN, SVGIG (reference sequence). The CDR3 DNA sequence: TGTGCCTGGAGTAGAGGACAGGGGTGGGAAAAACTGGTTTTT. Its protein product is CAWSRGQGWEKLVF.

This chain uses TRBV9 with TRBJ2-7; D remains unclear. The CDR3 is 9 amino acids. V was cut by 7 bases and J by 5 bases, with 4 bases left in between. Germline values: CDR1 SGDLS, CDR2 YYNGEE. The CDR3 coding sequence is TGTGCCAGCGGGGACGAGCAGTACTTC. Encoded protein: CASGDEQYF. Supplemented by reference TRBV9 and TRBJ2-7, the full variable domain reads DSGVTQTPKHLITATGQRVTLRCSPRSGDLSVYWYQQSLDQGLQFLIQYYNGEERAKGNILERFSAQQFPDLHSELNLSSLELGDSALYFCASGDEQYFGPGTRLTVT.

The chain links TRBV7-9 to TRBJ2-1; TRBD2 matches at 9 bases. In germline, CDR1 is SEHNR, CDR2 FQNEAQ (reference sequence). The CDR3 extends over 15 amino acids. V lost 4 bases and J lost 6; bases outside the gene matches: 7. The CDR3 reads CASSSGGGAFNEQFF. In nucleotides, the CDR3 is TGTGCCAGCAGCTCCGGCGGGGGGGCCTTCAATGAGCAGTTCTTC.

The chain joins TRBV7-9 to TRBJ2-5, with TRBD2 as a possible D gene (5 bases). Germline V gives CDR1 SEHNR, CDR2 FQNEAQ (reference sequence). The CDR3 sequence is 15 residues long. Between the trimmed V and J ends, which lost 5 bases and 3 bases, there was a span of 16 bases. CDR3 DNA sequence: TGTGCCAGCAGCGTAATAACTGGAGGTGAAGAGACCCAGTACTTC. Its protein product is CASSVITGGEETQYF.

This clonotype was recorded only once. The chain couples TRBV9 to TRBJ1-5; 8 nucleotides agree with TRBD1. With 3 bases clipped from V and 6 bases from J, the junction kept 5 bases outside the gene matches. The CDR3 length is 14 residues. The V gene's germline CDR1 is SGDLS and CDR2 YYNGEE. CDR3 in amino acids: CASSGGQGAQPQHF. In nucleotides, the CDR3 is TGTGCCAGCAGCGGCGGACAGGGTGCTCAGCCCCAGCATTTT.

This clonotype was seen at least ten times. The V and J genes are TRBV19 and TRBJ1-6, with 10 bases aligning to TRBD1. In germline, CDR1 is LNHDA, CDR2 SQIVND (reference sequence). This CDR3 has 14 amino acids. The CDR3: CATGGQGWNSPLHF. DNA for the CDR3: TGTGCGACGGGGGGACAGGGGTGGAATTCACCCCTCCACTTT.

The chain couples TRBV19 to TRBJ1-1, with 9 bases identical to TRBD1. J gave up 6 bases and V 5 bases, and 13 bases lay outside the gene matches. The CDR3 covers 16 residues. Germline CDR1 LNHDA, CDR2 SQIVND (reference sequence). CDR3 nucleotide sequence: TGTGCCAGTAGTCGGGACAGGGTGAGTTCGGAAGCTGAAGCTTTCTTT. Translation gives CASSRDRVSSEAEAFF.

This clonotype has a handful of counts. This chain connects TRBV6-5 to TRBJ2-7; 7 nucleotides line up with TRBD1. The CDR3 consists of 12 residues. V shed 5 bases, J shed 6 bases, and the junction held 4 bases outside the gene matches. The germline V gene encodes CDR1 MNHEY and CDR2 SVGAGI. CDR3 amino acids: CASSPTGREQYF. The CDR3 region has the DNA TGTGCCAGCAGTCCGACAGGGCGCGAGCAGTACTTC.

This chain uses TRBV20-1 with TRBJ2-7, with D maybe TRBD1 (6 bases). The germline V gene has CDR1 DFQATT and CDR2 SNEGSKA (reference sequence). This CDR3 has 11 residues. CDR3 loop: CSVGGTYEQYF. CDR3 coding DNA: TGCAGCGTAGGGGGTACCTACGAGCAGTACTTC.

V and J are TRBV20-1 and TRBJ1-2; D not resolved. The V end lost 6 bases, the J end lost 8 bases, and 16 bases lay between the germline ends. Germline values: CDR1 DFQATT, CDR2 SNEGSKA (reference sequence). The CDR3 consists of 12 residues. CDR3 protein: CSAPDLERGYTF. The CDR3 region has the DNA TGCAGTGCCCCGGACCTTGAGAGGGGCTACACCTTC.

The CDR3: CASTTGAGGVQANYGYTF. The CDR3 nucleotides are TGTGCCAGTACGACTGGGGCTGGTGGTGTACAGGCTAACTATGGCTACACCTTC. The chain links TRBV19 to TRBJ1-2; a possible D gene is TRBD1 (5 bases). CDR3 length: 18 residues. Germline loops: CDR1 LNHDA, CDR2 SQIVND (reference sequence). The V end was cut by 7 bases, the J end by 0 bases, with 24 bases between.

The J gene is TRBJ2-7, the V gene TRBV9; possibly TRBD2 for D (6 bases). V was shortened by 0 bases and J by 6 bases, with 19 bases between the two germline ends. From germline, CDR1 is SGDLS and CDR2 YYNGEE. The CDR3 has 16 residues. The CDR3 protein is CASSVDGSGGITEQYF. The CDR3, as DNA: TGTGCCAGCAGCGTAGACGGGAGTGGCGGGATTACCGAGCAGTACTTC.

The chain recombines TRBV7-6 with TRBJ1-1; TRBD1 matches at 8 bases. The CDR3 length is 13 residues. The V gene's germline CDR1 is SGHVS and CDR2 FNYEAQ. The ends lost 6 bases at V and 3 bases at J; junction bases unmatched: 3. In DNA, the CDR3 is TGTGCCAGCAGTTACAGGGGGTACACTGAAGCTTTCTTT. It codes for CASSYRGYTEAFF.

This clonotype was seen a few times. Here the CDR3 DNA reads TGTGCCAGCAGCTTAGAGTCGTCTAACTATGGCTACACCTTC. Protein product: CASSLESSNYGYTF. This chain joins TRBV7-9 and TRBJ1-2; D is ambiguous. V was shortened by 1 base and J by 0 bases, with 6 bases between the two germline ends. Germline CDR1 reads SEHNR; CDR2 reads FQNEAQ (reference sequence). This CDR3 has 14 residues.

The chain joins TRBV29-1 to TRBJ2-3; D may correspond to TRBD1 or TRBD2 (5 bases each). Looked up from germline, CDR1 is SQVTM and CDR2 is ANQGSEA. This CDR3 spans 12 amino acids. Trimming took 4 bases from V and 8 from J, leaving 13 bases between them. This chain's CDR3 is CSVGDRGGTQYF. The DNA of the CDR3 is TGCAGCGTTGGGGACCGGGGTGGTACGCAGTATTTT.

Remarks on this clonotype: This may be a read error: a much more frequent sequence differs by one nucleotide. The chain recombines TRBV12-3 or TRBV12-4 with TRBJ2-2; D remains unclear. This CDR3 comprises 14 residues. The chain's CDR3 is CVSRISRSAGELFF. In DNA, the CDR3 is TGTGTCAGCAGGATTAGCAGATCCGCCGGGGAGCTGTTTTTT.